This T cell receptor beta chain stems from a study of blood T cell repertoires in COVID-19 (dated by TCRdb to 2018 to 2021). For the wider study: Collaborator samples came from the United States, Italy and Spain and covered acute and convalescent phases of COVID-19. Nearly every sample came with metadata listing a de-identified subject ID, COVID-19 status, age in years and sex. Deeply sampled blood TCRbeta repertoires from subjects exposed to, actively infected with, or recovered from COVID-19 were included in the dataset. The material from the prospective study consisted of cDNA or gDNA derived from T cells, B-cell-depleted T cells, or PBMCs. The samples were drawn from two sources: the first 160 participants of the ongoing ImmuneRACE study, and 1,000 to 1,500 subjects contributed by 6 global collaborators. Where available, HLA class I and class II types were taken from metadata supplied by the sample provider and were not determined by assay-based typing. A freely available public database, intended as a resource for researchers studying the immune response to SARS-CoV-2, is where the repertoires were released.

The CDR3 runs 16 residues from the cysteine to the phenylalanine. CDR3 DNA only is kept here, 48 bases in frame from base 1. CDR1 is given as MDHEN and CDR2 as SYDVKM, both from the germline V gene. For this chain, trimming is 3 bases at the V end and 7 bases at the J end, and the number of junction bases without a gene match is 13. TCRbeta CDR3 regions were amplified from genomic DNA by means of the immunoSEQ Assay, a bias-controlled multiplex PCR. From the authors' description of their analysis: The number of nucleated cells in each sample was estimated from the amplification of reference gene primers within the assay. To quantify the absolute abundance of each unique TCRbeta CDR3 rearrangement, sequence reads were collapsed and filtered. For each sample, productive Simpson clonality was calculated by taking the square root of Simpson's diversity index across productive rearrangements. Imported from immuneACCESS, the table was reduced by TCRdb to in-frame sequences with V and J called. These copies leave out some clones; in studies compared against another copy, an unresolved V gene accounts for under half, and the cause of the remainder is not known. V, J and clone size reflect that table, while D and trimming were determined from the DNA. The sample table shows around 200,000 clones, and approximately 79% are seen once. Approximately 5.3% of the sample is taken by the ten largest.

Paper-wide results and their limitations: The quantity of clinical and demographic metadata differed by source and by participant and was supplied without curation.

Whole blood was collected in K2EDTA tubes by collaborating institutions according to the institutions' own protocols. For TCRbeta analysis, collaborators shipped samples as frozen whole blood, isolated PBMCs, or DNA extracted from either of those sample types. This clone was counted once. Its recognized antigen is unknown. It has no much larger one-base neighbor in the sample; base qualities were not kept. The TCR was taken from a human donor in a cohort sampled during active COVID-19. The material sequenced was peripheral blood. In this chain, TRBV28 is recombined with TRBJ2-7; 9 nucleotides in the junction match TRBD1. The CDR3 amino acid sequence is: CASSLSSSGQGREQYF. The sequenced DNA: TGTGCCAGCAGTTTGTCAAGTTCGGGACAGGGACGAGAGCAGTACTTC.